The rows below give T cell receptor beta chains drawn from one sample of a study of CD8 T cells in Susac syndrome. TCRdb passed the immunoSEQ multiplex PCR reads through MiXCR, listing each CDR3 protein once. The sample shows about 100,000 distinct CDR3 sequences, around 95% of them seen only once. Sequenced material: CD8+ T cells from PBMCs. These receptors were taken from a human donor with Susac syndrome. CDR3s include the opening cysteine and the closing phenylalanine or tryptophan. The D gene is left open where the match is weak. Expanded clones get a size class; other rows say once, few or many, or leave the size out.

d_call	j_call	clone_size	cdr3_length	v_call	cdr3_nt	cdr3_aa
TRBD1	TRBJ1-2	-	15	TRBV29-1	TGCAGCGTTCACTCACAGGGGAAGTCTAACTATGGCTACACCTTC	CSVHSQGKSNYGYTF
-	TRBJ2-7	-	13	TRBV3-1	TGTGCCAGCAGCCAAGAGATAGTCTACGAGCAGTACTTC	CASSQEIVYEQYF
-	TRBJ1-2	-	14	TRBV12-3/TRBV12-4	TGTGCCAGCAGTTTAGCGCGGACAGCTTCTGGCTACACCTTC	CASSLARTASGYTF
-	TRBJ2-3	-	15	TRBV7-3	TGTGCCAGCAGCTTAACCTGGGGCCGCACAGATACGCAGTATTTT	CASSLTWGRTDTQYF
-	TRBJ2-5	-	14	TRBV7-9	TGTGCCAGCAGCTTAAGACATTCGGGGGAGACCCAGTACTTC	CASSLRHSGETQYF
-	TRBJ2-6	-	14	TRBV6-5	TGTGCCAGCGCTGGGGGGCCTGGGGCCAACGTCCTGACTTTC	CASAGGPGANVLTF
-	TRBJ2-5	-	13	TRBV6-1	TGTGCCAGCAGTTTAGAAGAGCAGGAGACCCAGTACTTC	CASSLEEQETQYF
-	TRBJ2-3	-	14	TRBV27	TGTGCCAGCAAACCGCACGGGTCGACAGATACGCAGTATTTT	CASKPHGSTDTQYF
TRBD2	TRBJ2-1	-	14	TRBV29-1	TGCAGCGTCGAGGGACTAGCGGGAGACAATGAGCAGTTCTTC	CSVEGLAGDNEQFF
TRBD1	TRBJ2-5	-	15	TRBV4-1	TGCGCCAGCAGCCAAGATGGGACAGGGACGGAGACCCAGTACTTC	CASSQDGTGTETQYF
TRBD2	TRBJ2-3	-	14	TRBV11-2	TGTGCCAGCAGCTACAAGCGGGGGGTAGATACGCAGTATTTT	CASSYKRGVDTQYF
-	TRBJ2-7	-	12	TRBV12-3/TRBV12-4	TGTGCCAGCAGCCCTGATATCTACGAGCAGTACTTC	CASSPDIYEQYF
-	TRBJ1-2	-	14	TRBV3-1	TGTGCCAGCAGCCAAGAGAGCGCAGGCTATGGCTACACCTTC	CASSQESAGYGYTF
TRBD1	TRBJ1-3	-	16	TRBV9	TGTGCCAGCAGCCCCAGGGGGGGGCTTCACGGAAACACCATATATTTT	CASSPRGGLHGNTIYF
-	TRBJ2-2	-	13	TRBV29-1	TGCAGCGTAACGGGAACGAACACCGGGGAGCTGTTTTTT	CSVTGTNTGELFF
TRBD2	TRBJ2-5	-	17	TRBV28	TGTGCCAGCACCCCGGGACTAGCGGGATCGTACCAAGAGACCCAGTACTTC	CASTPGLAGSYQETQYF
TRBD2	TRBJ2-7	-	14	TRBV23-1	TGCGCCAGCAGACCAGGACTAGCCGACTACGAGCAGTACTTC	CASRPGLADYEQYF
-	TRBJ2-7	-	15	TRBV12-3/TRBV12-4	TGTGCCAGTCGATCCGGGGGTACCAACGTCCTCGAGCAGTACTTC	CASRSGGTNVLEQYF
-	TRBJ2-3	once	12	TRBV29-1	TGCAGCGTCGACAGGCCCGGGGATACGCAGTATTTT	CSVDRPGDTQYF
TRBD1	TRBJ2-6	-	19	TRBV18	TGTGCCAGCTCACCAAGTTCGGGACAGGGTTTTGCTGGGGCCAACGTCCTGACTTTC	CASSPSSGQGFAGANVLTF
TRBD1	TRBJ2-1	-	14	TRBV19	TGTGCCAGTAGTGCGGGACAGGGCTACAATGAGCAGTTCTTC	CASSAGQGYNEQFF
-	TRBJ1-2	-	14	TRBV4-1	TGCGCCAGCAGCCAAGTGACTTCGGCCAATGGCTACACCTTC	CASSQVTSANGYTF
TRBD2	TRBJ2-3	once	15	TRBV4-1	TGCGCCAGCAGCCATCTTAGCGGGGATTCGGATACGCAGTATTTT	CASSHLSGDSDTQYF
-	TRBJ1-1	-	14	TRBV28	TGTGCCAGCAGTCAAACCAGGGTTCAAACTGAAGCTTTCTTT	CASSQTRVQTEAFF
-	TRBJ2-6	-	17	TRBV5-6	TGTGCCAGCAGCTTGAGATGGCATCCGTCTGGGGCCAACGTCCTGACTTTC	CASSLRWHPSGANVLTF
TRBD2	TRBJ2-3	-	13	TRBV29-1	TGCAGCGGACATAGCGGGTTCACAGATACGCAGTATTTT	CSGHSGFTDTQYF
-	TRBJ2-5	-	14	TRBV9	TGTGCCAGCAGCGTAGGGGGGGACCAAGAGACCCAGTACTTC	CASSVGGDQETQYF
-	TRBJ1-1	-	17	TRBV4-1	TGCGCCAGCAGCCAAGCCACTGTAGGGCAGGTGAACACTGAAGCTTTCTTT	CASSQATVGQVNTEAFF
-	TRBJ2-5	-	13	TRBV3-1	TGTGCCAGCACAACAGGGGAGGAAGAGACCCAGTACTTC	CASTTGEEETQYF
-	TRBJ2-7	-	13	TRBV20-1	TGCAGTGCTAGAGGTGAGGCCTCCTACGAGCAGTACTTC	CSARGEASYEQYF
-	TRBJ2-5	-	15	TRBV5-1	TGCGCCAGCAGCTTGGATGGGGTTGATGAGGAGACCCAGTACTTC	CASSLDGVDEETQYF
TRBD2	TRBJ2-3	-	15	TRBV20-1	TGCAGTGCTAGAGGCGGGACTAGCGGGGCAGATACGCAGTATTTT	CSARGGTSGADTQYF
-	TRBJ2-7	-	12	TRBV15	TGTGCCACCAGCAGATCCATAGGCGAGCAGTACTTC	CATSRSIGEQYF
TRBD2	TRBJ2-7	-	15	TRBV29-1	TGCAGCGTGGGGCTAGCGGGAGGGCCTTTCAACGAGCAGTACTTC	CSVGLAGGPFNEQYF
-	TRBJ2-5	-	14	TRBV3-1	TGTGCCAGCAGCAACAGCCGGACAGAAGAGACCCAGTACTTC	CASSNSRTEETQYF
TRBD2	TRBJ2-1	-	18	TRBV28	TGTGCCAGCAGTTTAATCTCGCGGGAGACACCTGAATACAATGAGCAGTTCTTC	CASSLISRETPEYNEQFF
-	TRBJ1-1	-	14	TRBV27	TGTGCCAGCACCACTGGGTACGGTACCACTGAAGCTTTCTTT	CASTTGYGTTEAFF
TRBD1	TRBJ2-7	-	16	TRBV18	TGTGCCAGCTCACCTGTCTTAGGGACAGTAGGCTACGAGCAGTACTTC	CASSPVLGTVGYEQYF
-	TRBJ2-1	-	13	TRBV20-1	TGCAGTGCTAGGCAGGTAACCTACAATGAGCAGTTCTTC	CSARQVTYNEQFF
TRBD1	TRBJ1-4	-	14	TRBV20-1	TGCAGTGCTATCCACGGACAGGGGGGTGAAAAACTGTTTTTT	CSAIHGQGGEKLFF
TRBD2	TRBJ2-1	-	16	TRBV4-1	TGCGCCAGCAGCCGACAGACTAGCGGGGGAGACAATGAGCAGTTCTTC	CASSRQTSGGDNEQFF
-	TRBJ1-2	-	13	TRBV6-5	TGTGCCAGCAGTTACAGCCAGAGCTATGGCTACACCTTC	CASSYSQSYGYTF
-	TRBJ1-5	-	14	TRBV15	TGTGCCACCAGAAACGGCAGGGAAATTCAGCCCCAGCATTTT	CATRNGREIQPQHF
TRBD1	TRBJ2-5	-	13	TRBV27	TGTGCCAGCAGGACAGGGGCTCAAGAGACCCAGTACTTC	CASRTGAQETQYF
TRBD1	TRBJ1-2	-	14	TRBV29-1	TGCAGCGTTGAAATGGGTAGGACAGGACGCGGCTACACCTTC	CSVEMGRTGRGYTF
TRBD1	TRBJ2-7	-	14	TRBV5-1	TGCGCCAGCAGCGTTGGGGGACAGGGGGCGGAGCAGTACTTC	CASSVGGQGAEQYF